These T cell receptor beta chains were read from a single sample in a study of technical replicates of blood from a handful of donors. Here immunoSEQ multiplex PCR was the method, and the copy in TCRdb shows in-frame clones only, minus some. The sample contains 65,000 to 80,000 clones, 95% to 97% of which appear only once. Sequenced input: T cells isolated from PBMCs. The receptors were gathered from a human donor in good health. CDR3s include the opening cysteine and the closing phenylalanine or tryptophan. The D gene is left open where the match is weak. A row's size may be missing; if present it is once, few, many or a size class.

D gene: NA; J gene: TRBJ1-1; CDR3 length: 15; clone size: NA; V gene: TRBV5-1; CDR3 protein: CASSLEGEGNTEAFF; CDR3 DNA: TGCGCCAGCAGCTTGGAGGGCGAGGGGAACACTGAAGCTTTCTTT
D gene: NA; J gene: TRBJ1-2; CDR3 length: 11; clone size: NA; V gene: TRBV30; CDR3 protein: CAWRQGYGYTF; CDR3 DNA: TGTGCCTGGAGACAGGGCTATGGCTACACCTTC
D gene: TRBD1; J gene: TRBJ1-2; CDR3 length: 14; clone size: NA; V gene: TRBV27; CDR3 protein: CASSFLGQAYGYTF; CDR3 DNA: TGTGCCAGCAGTTTCTTGGGACAGGCCTATGGCTACACCTTC
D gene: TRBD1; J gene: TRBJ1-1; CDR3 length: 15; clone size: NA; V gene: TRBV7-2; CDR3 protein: CASSTTQGARTEAFF; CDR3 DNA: TGTGCCAGCAGCACGACACAGGGGGCGCGCACTGAAGCTTTCTTT
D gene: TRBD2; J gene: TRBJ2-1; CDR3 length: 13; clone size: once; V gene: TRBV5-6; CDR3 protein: CASSWTSNNEQFF; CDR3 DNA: TGTGCCAGCAGCTGGACTAGCAACAATGAGCAGTTCTTC
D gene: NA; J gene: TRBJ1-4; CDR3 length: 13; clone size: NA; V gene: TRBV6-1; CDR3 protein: CASSTGQAEKLFF; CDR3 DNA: TGTGCCAGCAGTACAGGTCAGGCTGAAAAACTGTTTTTT
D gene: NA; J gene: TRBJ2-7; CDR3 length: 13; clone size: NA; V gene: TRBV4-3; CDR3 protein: CASSQGSSYEQYF; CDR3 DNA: TGCGCCAGCAGCCAAGGTAGTTCCTACGAGCAGTACTTC
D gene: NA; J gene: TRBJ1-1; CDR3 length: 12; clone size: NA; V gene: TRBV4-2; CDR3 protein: CASSQENLVAFF; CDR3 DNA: TGTGCCAGCAGCCAAGAGAACCTAGTGGCTTTCTTT
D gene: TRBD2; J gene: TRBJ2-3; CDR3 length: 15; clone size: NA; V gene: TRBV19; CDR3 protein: CASSMGTTNTDTQYF; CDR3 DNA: TGTGCCAGTAGTATGGGGACTACCAACACAGATACGCAGTATTTT
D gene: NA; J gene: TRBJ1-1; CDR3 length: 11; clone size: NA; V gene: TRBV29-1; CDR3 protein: CSVGQNTEAFF; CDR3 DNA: TGCAGCGTTGGACAGAACACTGAAGCTTTCTTT
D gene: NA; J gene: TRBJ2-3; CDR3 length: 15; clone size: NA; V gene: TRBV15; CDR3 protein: CAAAAVALSTDTQYF; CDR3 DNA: TGTGCCGCAGCCGCTGTAGCGCTCAGCACAGATACGCAGTATTTT
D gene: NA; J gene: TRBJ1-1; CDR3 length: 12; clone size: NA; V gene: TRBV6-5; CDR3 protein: CASSAQGSEAFF; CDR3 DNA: TGTGCCAGCAGTGCACAGGGCAGTGAAGCTTTCTTT
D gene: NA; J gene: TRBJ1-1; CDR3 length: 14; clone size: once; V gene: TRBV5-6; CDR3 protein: CASSIGQMNTEAFF; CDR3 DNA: TGTGCCAGCAGCATAGGACAGATGAACACTGAAGCTTTCTTT
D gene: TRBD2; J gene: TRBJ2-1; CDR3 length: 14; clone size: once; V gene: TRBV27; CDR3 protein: CASRAGSSYNEQFF; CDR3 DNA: TGTGCCAGTAGAGCGGGAAGCTCCTACAATGAGCAGTTCTTC
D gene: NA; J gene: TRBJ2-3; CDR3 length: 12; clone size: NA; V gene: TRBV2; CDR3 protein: CASIADLDTQYF; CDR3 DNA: TGTGCCAGCATCGCAGATTTAGATACGCAGTATTTT
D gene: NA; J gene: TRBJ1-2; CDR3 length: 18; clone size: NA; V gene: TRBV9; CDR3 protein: CASSPFTGMGPRDYGYTF; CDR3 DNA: TGTGCCAGCAGCCCTTTTACAGGGATGGGCCCAAGGGACTATGGCTACACCTTC
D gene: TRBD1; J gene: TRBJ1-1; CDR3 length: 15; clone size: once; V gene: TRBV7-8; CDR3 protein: CASRRQGSGDTEAFF; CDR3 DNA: TGTGCCAGCAGACGACAGGGAAGTGGAGACACTGAAGCTTTCTTT
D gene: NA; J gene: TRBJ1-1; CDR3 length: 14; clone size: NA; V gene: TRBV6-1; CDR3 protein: CASSAHREGFEAFF; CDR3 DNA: TGTGCCAGCAGTGCTCACAGGGAAGGCTTTGAAGCTTTCTTT
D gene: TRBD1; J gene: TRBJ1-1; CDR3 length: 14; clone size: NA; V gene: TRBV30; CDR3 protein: CAWRLDRINTEAFF; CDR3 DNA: TGTGCCTGGAGGCTGGACAGGATTAACACTGAAGCTTTCTTT
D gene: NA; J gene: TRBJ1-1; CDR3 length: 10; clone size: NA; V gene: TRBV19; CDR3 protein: CATQGTEAFF; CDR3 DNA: TGTGCCACCCAGGGGACTGAAGCTTTCTTT
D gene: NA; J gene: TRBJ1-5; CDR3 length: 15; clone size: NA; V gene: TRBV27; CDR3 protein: CASSLSTQTGQPQHF; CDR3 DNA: TGTGCCAGCAGTTTATCGACCCAGACAGGCCAGCCCCAGCATTTT
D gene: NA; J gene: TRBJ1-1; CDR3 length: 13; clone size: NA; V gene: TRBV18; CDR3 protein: CASSPLSTAEAFF; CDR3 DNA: TGTGCCAGCTCACCACTAAGTACAGCTGAAGCTTTCTTT
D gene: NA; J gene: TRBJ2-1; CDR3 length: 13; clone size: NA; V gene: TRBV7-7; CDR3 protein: CASSLRLGNEQFF; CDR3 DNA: TGTGCTAGCAGCTTAAGACTAGGCAATGAGCAGTTCTTC
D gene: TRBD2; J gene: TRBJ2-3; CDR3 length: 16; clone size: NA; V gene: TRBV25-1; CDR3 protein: CASSEAGGTSAGTQYF; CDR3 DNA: TGTGCCAGCAGTGAAGCGGGCGGGACTAGCGCCGGTACGCAGTATTTT
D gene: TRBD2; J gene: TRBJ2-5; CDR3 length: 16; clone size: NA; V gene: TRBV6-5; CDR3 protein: CASSYRVAGGLETQYF; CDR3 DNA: TGTGCCAGCAGTTACAGGGTAGCGGGAGGATTAGAGACCCAGTACTTC
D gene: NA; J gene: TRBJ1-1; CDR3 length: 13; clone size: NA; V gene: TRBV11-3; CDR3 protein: CASSTAPGAEAFF; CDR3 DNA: TGTGCCAGCAGCACCGCCCCGGGTGCTGAAGCTTTCTTT
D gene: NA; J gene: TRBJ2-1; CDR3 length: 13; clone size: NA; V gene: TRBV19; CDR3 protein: CASSSLPGHEGFF; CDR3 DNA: TGTGCCAGTAGTTCCCTTCCGGGACATGAAGGCTTCTTC
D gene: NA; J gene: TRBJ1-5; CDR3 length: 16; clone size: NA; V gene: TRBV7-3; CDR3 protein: CASSTRQAHRNQPQHF; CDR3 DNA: TGTGCCAGCAGTACTCGACAGGCTCATCGCAATCAGCCCCAGCATTTT
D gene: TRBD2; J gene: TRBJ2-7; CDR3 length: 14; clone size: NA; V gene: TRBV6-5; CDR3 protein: CASSGGLAGDEQYF; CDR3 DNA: TGTGCCAGCAGCGGGGGACTAGCGGGAGATGAGCAGTACTTC
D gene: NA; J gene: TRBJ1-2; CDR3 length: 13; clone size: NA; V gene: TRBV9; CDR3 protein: CASSVGGYYGYTF; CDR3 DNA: TGTGCCAGCAGCGTAGGGGGCTACTATGGCTACACCTTC
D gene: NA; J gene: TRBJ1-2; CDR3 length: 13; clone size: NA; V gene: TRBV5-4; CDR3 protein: CASSLQTNYGYTF; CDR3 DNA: TGTGCCAGCAGCTTACAGACCAACTATGGCTACACCTTC
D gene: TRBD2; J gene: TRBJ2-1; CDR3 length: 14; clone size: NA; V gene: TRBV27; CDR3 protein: CASSLEREHNEQFF; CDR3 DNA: TGTGCCAGCAGTTTGGAGCGGGAGCACAATGAGCAGTTCTTC
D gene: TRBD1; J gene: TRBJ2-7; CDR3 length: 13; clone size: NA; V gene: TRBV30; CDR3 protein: CAWEGQGFDEQYF; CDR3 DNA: TGTGCCTGGGAAGGACAGGGTTTCGACGAGCAGTACTTC
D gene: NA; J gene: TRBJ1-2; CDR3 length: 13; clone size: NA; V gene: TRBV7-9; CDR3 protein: CASSVTIEGGYTF; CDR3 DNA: TGTGCCAGCAGCGTGACAATCGAGGGAGGCTACACCTTC
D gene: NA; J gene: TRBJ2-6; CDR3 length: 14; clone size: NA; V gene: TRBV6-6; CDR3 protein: CASSVLSGANVLTF; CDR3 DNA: TGTGCCAGCAGTGTGTTATCTGGGGCCAACGTCCTGACTTTC
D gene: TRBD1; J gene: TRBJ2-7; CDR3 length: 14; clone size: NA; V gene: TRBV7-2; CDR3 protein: CASSARTGLWEQYF; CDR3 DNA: TGTGCCAGCAGCGCCCGGACAGGGCTTTGGGAGCAGTACTTC
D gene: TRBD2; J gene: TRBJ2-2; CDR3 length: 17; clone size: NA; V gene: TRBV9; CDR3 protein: CASSAGTSVLNTGELFF; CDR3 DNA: TGTGCCAGCAGCGCCGGGACTAGCGTTTTGAACACCGGGGAGCTGTTTTTT
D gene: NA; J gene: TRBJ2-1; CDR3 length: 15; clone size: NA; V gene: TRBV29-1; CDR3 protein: CSVRDSASSYNEQFF; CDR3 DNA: TGCAGCGTCCGGGACTCGGCGAGCTCCTACAATGAGCAGTTCTTC
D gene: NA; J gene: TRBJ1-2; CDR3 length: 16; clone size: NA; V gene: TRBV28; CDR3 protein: CASSRGRTFNNYGYTF; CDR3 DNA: TGTGCCAGCAGCCGGGGGAGAACGTTCAATAACTATGGCTACACCTTC
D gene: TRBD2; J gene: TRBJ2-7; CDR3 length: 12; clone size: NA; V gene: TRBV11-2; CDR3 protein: CASSLTSFEQYF; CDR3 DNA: TGTGCCAGCAGCTTGACTAGCTTCGAGCAGTACTTC
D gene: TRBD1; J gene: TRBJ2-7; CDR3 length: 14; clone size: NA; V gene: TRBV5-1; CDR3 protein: CASSLKQGAYEQYF; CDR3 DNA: TGCGCCAGCAGCTTAAAACAGGGGGCCTACGAGCAGTACTTC
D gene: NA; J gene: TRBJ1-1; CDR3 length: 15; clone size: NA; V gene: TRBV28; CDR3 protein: CASSLLGRGYSEAFF; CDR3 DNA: TGTGCCAGCAGTTTACTAGGAAGAGGGTACAGTGAAGCTTTCTTT